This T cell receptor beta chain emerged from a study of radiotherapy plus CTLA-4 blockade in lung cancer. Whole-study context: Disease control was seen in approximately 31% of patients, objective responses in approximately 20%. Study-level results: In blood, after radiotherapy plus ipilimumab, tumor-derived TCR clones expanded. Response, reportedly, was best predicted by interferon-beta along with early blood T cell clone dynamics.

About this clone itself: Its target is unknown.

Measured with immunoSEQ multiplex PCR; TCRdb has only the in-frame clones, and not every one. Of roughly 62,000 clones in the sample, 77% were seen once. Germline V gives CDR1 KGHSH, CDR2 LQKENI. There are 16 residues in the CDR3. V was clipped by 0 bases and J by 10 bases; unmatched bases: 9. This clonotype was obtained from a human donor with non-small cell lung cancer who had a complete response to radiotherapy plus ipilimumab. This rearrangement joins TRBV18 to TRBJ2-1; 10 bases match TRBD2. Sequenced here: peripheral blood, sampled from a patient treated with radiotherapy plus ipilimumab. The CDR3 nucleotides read TGTGCCAGCTCACCACCTGGGCTAGCGGGGGAAGGGGAGCAGTTCTTC. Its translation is CASSPPGLAGEGEQFF.